What follows are 11 T cell receptor beta chains derived from one specimen sequenced in a study of T cell changes during pregnancy in multiple sclerosis. Clones were sequenced by immunoSEQ multiplex PCR, and TCRdb holds only the in-frame ones, with some missing. The repertoire holds about 40,000 clones, with approximately 88% as singletons. The sample here was peripheral blood, taken in the first trimester of pregnancy. These receptors were collected from a female donor in good health, enrolled as a control in a pregnancy study.

J is TRBJ1-6 and V is TRBV19; 9 nucleotides agree with TRBD1. The CDR3 covers 15 residues. Germline lookup yields CDR1 LNHDA and CDR2 SQIVND (reference sequence). Unmatched junction bases numbered 3, after V lost 0 bases and J lost 9 bases. The CDR3 protein is CASSIDGTGTSPLHF. The CDR3 DNA reads TGTGCCAGTAGTATAGACGGGACAGGGACTTCACCCCTCCACTTT.

The chain has TRBV6-4 and TRBJ2-3; 11 positions match TRBD2. The trim removed 3 bases at V and 5 bases at J, leaving 7 bases unmatched. Looked up from germline, CDR1 is MRHNA and CDR2 is SNTAGT. CDR3 length: 16 residues. The CDR3 nucleotides read TGTGCCAGCAGTGAGCTAGCGGGGGGCCGGAAAGATACGCAGTATTTT. Translating it yields CASSELAGGRKDTQYF.

The CDR3 spells CASSLDRLGGAASEQYF. In DNA form, the CDR3 reads TGTGCCAGCAGCTTGGACCGTTTGGGGGGGGCAGCCAGCGAGCAGTACTTC. The rearrangement joins TRBV7-9 to TRBJ2-7, with a possible D match to TRBD2 (7 bases). The CDR3 extends over 17 amino acids. Germline-derived CDR1 and CDR2 are SEHNR and FQNEAQ (reference sequence). V shed 3 bases and J shed 6 bases, with 24 bases lying between them.

The CDR3 loop is CASSLGSPGQGATSPLHF. The CDR3 DNA follows: TGTGCCAGCAGCTTAGGTTCGCCAGGACAGGGGGCGACATCACCCCTCCACTTT. The chain has TRBV11-2 and TRBJ1-6, with 11 bases fitting TRBD1. CDR3 length: 18 residues. V dropped 1 base and J dropped 10; count of bases not matched to a gene: 12. Per germline, CDR1 SGHAT and CDR2 FQNNGV.

This sequence joins TRBV10-3 and TRBJ2-7; 7 positions agree with TRBD2. Unmatched junction bases numbered 7, after V lost 2 bases and J lost 6 bases. Germline lookup yields CDR1 ENHRY and CDR2 SYGVKD. This CDR3 region has 14 residues. CDR3 amino acids: CAISERLAVSEQYF. The CDR3 coding sequence is TGTGCCATCAGTGAGAGGCTAGCGGTATCCGAGCAGTACTTC.

CDR3 sequence (DNA): TGTGCCAGCAGTTACGGCAGAGGCCAGCCCCAGCATTTT. This translates into CASSYGRGQPQHF. The chain employs TRBV6-5 and TRBJ1-5, with unresolved D. CDR1 is MNHEY and CDR2 is SVGAGI in the germline V gene. V was trimmed by 2 bases and J by 7 bases, leaving 9 bases between them. The CDR3 runs 13 residues.

The table lists this clone with a few counts. The chain links TRBV10-3 to TRBJ2-7; maybe TRBD1 (5 bases). Germline V gene data show CDR1 as ENHRY and CDR2 as SYGVKD. The CDR3 is 13 residues long. V was pared by 6 bases and J by 1 base, with 10 bases between. The CDR3 bases are TGTGCCATCAGAATAGACAGATCCTACGAGCAGTACTTC. Translation gives CAIRIDRSYEQYF.

The chain links TRBV7-3 to TRBJ2-3; weak D call: TRBD1 (7 bases). In germline, CDR1 is SGHTA, CDR2 FQGTGA. The CDR3 runs to 14 residues. V was shortened by 2 bases and J by 6 bases, with 12 bases between the two germline ends. The DNA of the CDR3 is TGTGCCAGCAGCTTAGGGGCAGGGGGGGATACGCAGTATTTT. This encodes CASSLGAGGDTQYF.

The chain uses TRBV19 and TRBJ1-5; the match to TRBD1 covers 8 bases. Germline V gene sequence: CDR1 LNHDA, CDR2 SQIVND (reference sequence). The J segment lost 7 bases and the V segment lost 4 bases, leaving 9 bases of the junction unmatched. This CDR3 comprises 15 residues. The CDR3 loop is CASSTRQGQYQPQHF. Here the CDR3 DNA reads TGTGCCAGTAGTACCCGACAGGGGCAATACCAGCCCCAGCATTTT.

The chain employs TRBV4-3 and TRBJ1-1, with TRBD1 as a possible D gene (5 bases). Trimming took off 0 bases at V and 1 base at J, with 12 bases between the two ends. Germline lookup yields CDR1 LGHNA and CDR2 YSLEER. The CDR3 consists of 16 residues. CDR3 residues: CASSQEGVRRNTEAFF. CDR3 in DNA: TGCGCCAGCAGCCAAGAAGGGGTCAGGAGGAACACTGAAGCTTTCTTT.

This chain joins TRBV7-3 and TRBJ2-2; D may be TRBD2 (6 bases). The CDR3 runs to 13 residues. The V end lost 5 bases, the J end lost 4 bases, and 8 bases lay between the germline ends. Germline CDR1 SGHTA, CDR2 FQGTGA. CDR3 sequence reads: CASSISGTGELFF. The CDR3 DNA follows: TGTGCCAGCAGCATTAGCGGCACCGGGGAGCTGTTTTTT.